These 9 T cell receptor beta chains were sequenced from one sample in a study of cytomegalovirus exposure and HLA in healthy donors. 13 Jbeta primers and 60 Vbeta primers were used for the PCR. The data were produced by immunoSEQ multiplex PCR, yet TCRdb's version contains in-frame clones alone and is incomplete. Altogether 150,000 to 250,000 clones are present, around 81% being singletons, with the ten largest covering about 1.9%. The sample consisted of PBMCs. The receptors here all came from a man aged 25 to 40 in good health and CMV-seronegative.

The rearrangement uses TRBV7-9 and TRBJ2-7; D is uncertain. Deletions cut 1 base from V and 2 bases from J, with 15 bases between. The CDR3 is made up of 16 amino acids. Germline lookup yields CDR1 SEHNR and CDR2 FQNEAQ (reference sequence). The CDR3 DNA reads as TGTGCCAGCAGCTTAGTAGGCGGAGATCCCGCCTACGAGCAGTACTTC. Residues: CASSLVGGDPAYEQYF.

The CDR3 loop is CATNTGLNTGELFF. In nucleotides, the CDR3 is TGTGCCACCAACACAGGGCTCAACACCGGGGAGCTGTTTTTT. The rearrangement joins TRBV19 to TRBJ2-2; D possibly corresponds to TRBD1 (6 bases). The length of the CDR3 is 14 residues. The germline CDR1 and CDR2 sequences are LNHDA and SQIVND (reference sequence). The germline V and J ends were trimmed by 10 bases and 2 bases, with 14 bases remaining between them.

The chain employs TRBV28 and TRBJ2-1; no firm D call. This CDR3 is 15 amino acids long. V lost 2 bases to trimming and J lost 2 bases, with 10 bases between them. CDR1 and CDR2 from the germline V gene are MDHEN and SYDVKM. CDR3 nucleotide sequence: TGTGCCAGCAGTTTAGAGGCGAGGACCTACAATGAGCAGTTCTTC. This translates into CASSLEARTYNEQFF.

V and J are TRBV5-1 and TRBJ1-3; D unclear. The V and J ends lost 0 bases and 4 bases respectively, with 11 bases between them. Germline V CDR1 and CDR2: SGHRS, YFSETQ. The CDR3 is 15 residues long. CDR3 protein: CASSLAGVGGNTIYF. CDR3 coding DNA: TGCGCCAGCAGCTTGGCCGGGGTGGGCGGAAACACCATATATTTT.

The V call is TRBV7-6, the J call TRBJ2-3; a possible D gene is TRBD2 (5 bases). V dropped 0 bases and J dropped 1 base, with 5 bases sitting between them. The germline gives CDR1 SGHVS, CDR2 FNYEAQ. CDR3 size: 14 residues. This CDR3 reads CASSLAGGTDTQYF. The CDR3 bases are TGTGCCAGCAGCTTAGCGGGAGGCACAGATACGCAGTATTTT.

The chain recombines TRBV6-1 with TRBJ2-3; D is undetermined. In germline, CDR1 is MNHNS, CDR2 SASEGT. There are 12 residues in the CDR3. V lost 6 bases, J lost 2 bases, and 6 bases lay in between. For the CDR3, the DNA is TGTGCCAGCAGGAGGTTCACAGATACGCAGTATTTT. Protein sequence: CASRRFTDTQYF.

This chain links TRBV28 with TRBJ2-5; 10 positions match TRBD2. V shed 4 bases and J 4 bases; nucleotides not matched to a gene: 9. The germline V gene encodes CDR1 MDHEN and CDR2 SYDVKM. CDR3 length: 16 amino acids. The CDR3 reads CASSYGLAGAIETQYF. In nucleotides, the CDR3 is TGTGCCAGCAGTTATGGGCTAGCGGGAGCAATAGAGACCCAGTACTTC.

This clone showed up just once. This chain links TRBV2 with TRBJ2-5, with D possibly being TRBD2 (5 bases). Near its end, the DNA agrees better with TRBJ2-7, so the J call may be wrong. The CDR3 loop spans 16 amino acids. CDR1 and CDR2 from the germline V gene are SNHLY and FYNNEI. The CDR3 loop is CASSGPTDSRSYEQYF. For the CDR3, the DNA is TGTGCCAGCAGTGGCCCCACGGACTCCCGCTCCTACGAGCAGTACTTC.

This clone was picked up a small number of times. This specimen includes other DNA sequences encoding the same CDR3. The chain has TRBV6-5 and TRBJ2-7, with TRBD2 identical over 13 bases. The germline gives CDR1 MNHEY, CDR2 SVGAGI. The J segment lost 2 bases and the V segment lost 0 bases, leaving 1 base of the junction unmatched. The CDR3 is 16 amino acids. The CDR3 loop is CASSYSGLAGTYEQYF. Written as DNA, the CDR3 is TGTGCCAGCAGTTACTCGGGACTAGCGGGAACCTACGAGCAGTACTTC.